A selection of T cell receptor beta chains follows, all from one sample in a study of blood T cell repertoires in COVID-19. Using immunoSEQ multiplex PCR, the repertoire was profiled, and TCRdb retains in-frame clones only, with some absent. The table lists about 120,000 clones, roughly nine tenths of them singletons, with approximately 4% in the top ten. Sequenced input: peripheral blood. These TCRs come from a man aged 35 to 55 with acute or convalescent COVID-19. The CDR3 runs from the conserved cysteine through the conserved F or W. Fields, in order: D gene, J gene, V gene, clone size, CDR3 DNA, CDR3 protein. D genes are given only for firm matches. Rows give clone size only sometimes, using once, few, many, or a class for an expanded clone.

D gene: TRBD1; J gene: TRBJ2-2; V gene: TRBV10-3; clone size: .; CDR3 DNA: TGTGCCATCACCCCTGGGACAGGGAACACCGGGGAGCTGTTTTTT; CDR3 protein: CAITPGTGNTGELFF
D gene: TRBD2; J gene: TRBJ2-3; V gene: TRBV14; clone size: once; CDR3 DNA: TGTGCCAGCAGTCTCCTCGGACTAGCGGGCACAGATACGCAGTATTTT; CDR3 protein: CASSLLGLAGTDTQYF
D gene: .; J gene: TRBJ1-5; V gene: TRBV7-8; clone size: once; CDR3 DNA: TGTGCCAGCAGCCCACAGACAGGCACAAATCAGCCCCAGCATTTT; CDR3 protein: CASSPQTGTNQPQHF
D gene: .; J gene: TRBJ1-5; V gene: TRBV7-2; clone size: once; CDR3 DNA: TGTGCCAGCAGCTTAGACACAGTTACGGATCAGCCCCAGCATTTT; CDR3 protein: CASSLDTVTDQPQHF
D gene: TRBD2; J gene: TRBJ2-1; V gene: TRBV5-4; clone size: .; CDR3 DNA: TGTGCCAGCAGCGCCTCGGTTGGGGGGAGGGTTGGAGATGAGCAGTTCTTC; CDR3 protein: CASSASVGGRVGDEQFF
D gene: .; J gene: TRBJ2-7; V gene: TRBV2; clone size: .; CDR3 DNA: TGTGCCAGCAGTGGGCAGGGGACCTCCTACGAGCAGTACTTC; CDR3 protein: CASSGQGTSYEQYF
D gene: .; J gene: TRBJ2-2; V gene: TRBV19; clone size: .; CDR3 DNA: TGTGCCAGTAGTAGGGGGGGGCCCGGGGAGCTGTTTTTT; CDR3 protein: CASSRGGPGELFF
D gene: .; J gene: TRBJ1-2; V gene: TRBV3-1/TRBV3-2; clone size: .; CDR3 DNA: TGTGCCAGCAGCGCGACAACCGGTGGGTTCGGCTACACCTTC; CDR3 protein: CASSATTGGFGYTF
D gene: TRBD1; J gene: TRBJ2-7; V gene: TRBV30; clone size: .; CDR3 DNA: TGTGCCTGGGCCGCCGGGACAGGGGTCGAGCAGTACTTC; CDR3 protein: CAWAAGTGVEQYF
D gene: .; J gene: TRBJ2-5; V gene: TRBV12-3/TRBV12-4; clone size: .; CDR3 DNA: TGTGCCAGCAGTTCGTCATCCGGAGAGACCCAGTACTTC; CDR3 protein: CASSSSSGETQYF
D gene: TRBD1; J gene: TRBJ1-1; V gene: TRBV15; clone size: .; CDR3 DNA: TGTGCCACCAGCCTATCGGGACAGAGGGACACTGAAGCTTTCTTT; CDR3 protein: CATSLSGQRDTEAFF
D gene: TRBD2; J gene: TRBJ2-4; V gene: TRBV7-2; clone size: .; CDR3 DNA: TGTGCCAGCAGCTCCAGCGGACTAGGAGGAAACATTCAGTACTTC; CDR3 protein: CASSSSGLGGNIQYF